These 6 T cell receptor beta chains originate from one sample sequenced in a study of shared T cell receptors in the human thymus. TCRdb's copy holds only in-frame clones and misses some; the assay was immunoSEQ multiplex PCR. Of some 700,000 clones listed, roughly 85% are singletons. These same data were also listed under a study on human thymus T cells.

Sequencing was carried out using thymocytes. These receptor sequences come from a girl less than two years old with a congenital heart defect.

The V gene is TRBV9, the J gene TRBJ1-4; maybe TRBD1 (5 bases). This CDR3 spans 18 amino acids. Germline assignment: CDR1 SGDLS and CDR2 YYNGEE. V shed 2 bases and J shed 5 bases, with 22 bases lying between them. The CDR3 DNA reads TGTGCCAGCAGCGTGGGTATGGCCAGGGAGGGACCAAATGAAAAACTGTTTTTT. Protein product: CASSVGMAREGPNEKLFF.

V is TRBV28 and J is TRBJ1-2; 9 nucleotides match TRBD1. The V gene end was trimmed by 10 bases and the J gene end by 6 bases; junction bases not matched to a gene: 12. Germline values: CDR1 MDHEN, CDR2 SYDVKM. The CDR3 is made up of 14 amino acids. CDR3: CATYFRTGAHGYTF. The CDR3 DNA follows: TGTGCCACGTATTTCCGGACAGGGGCTCATGGCTACACCTTC.

This sequence joins TRBV4-1 and TRBJ1-2; 9 bases line up with TRBD1. The germline V gene encodes CDR1 MGHRA and CDR2 YSYEKL. With V trimmed by 2 bases and J by 4 bases, 8 bases remained unmatched. This CDR3 is 16 amino acids long. The CDR3 region is CASSQMWDRDPYGYTF. The CDR3 region has the DNA TGCGCCAGCAGCCAAATGTGGGACAGGGATCCCTATGGCTACACCTTC.

The chain has TRBV4-3 and TRBJ2-7, with no clear D. V lost 0 bases, J lost 5 bases, and 11 bases lay in between. This CDR3 region has 14 residues. In germline, CDR1 is LGHNA, CDR2 YSLEER. CDR3 nucleotides: TGCGCCAGCAGCCAAGAATGGAGAAAGAACGAGCAGTACTTC. It specifies CASSQEWRKNEQYF.

This clone occurred a few times. The chain uses TRBV9 and TRBJ2-2; D is unclear. Deletions cut 4 bases from V and 6 bases from J, with 22 bases between. CDR3 length: 17 residues. The germline V gene encodes CDR1 SGDLS and CDR2 YYNGEE. This chain's CDR3 is CASSPKDGGFLSGELFF. The DNA for the CDR3 is TGTGCCAGCAGCCCAAAGGATGGCGGATTTTTGTCCGGGGAGCTGTTTTTT.

The chain links TRBV27 to TRBJ2-5, with 16 bases matching TRBD2. Germline CDR1 and CDR2: MNHEY and SMNVEV (reference sequence). Trimming took 6 bases from V and 5 from J; bases not matched to a gene: 9. The CDR3 sequence is 17 residues long. DNA of the CDR3: TGTGCCAGCAGGCAGGAATCGGGACTAGCGGGAGGGGAGACCCAGTACTTC. This gives the protein CASRQESGLAGGETQYF.